This is a list of T cell receptor beta chains from one sample in a study of regulatory T cells in long-lasting Graves disease. One entry per CDR3 protein, called by TCRdb with MiXCR from the multiplex PCR reads. Here the sample spans some 460,000 distinct CDR3 sequences, under 20% being singletons. The same data also went into a second study, on T cells in Graves' hyperthyroidism and ophthalmopathy.

Sequencing was performed on peripheral blood mononuclear cells (PBMCs), taken at new diagnosis, from a patient treated with antithyroid drugs. These receptor sequences come from a man aged 35 to 55 with Graves disease. Both conserved end residues are part of each CDR3. The order of the fields is clone size, V gene, D gene, J gene, CDR3 DNA, CDR3 protein. A D gene is named only where the DNA matches it firmly. Clone size appears in some rows only: once, few, many, or a class for an expanded clone.

>few|TRBV6-4|NA|TRBJ2-1
TGTGCCAGCAGTGGGTTCGGGGGGCCCGATGAGCAGTTCTTC
CASSGFGGPDEQFF
>few|TRBV11-2|NA|TRBJ2-5
TGTGCCAGCAGCCCCCGGGGTAGCGGCTTCCCCTCTTGGAGGGAGACCCAGTACTTC
CASSPRGSGFPSWRETQYF
>few|TRBV10-3|NA|TRBJ2-2
TGTGCCATCAGGCCGGCGGTCGGGCACGGGGAGCTGTTTTTT
CAIRPAVGHGELFF
>NA|TRBV5-1|NA|TRBJ2-2
TGTGCCAGCAGCTTGGGGCATACGAACACCGGGGAGCTGTTTTTT
CASSLGHTNTGELFF
>many|TRBV5-1|NA|TRBJ2-7
TGCGCCAGCAGCTTGACCGGCGCCCCCTACGAGCAGTACTTC
CASSLTGAPYEQYF
>many|TRBV20-1|NA|TRBJ2-2
TGCAGTGCGAGGTCCCTGGGGAACCTTAACACCGGGGAGCTGTTTTTT
CSARSLGNLNTGELFF
>many|TRBV12-5|NA|TRBJ1-1
TGTGCTAGTGGTTTGGTACTGAGGGAGAACACTGAAGCTTTCTTT
CASGLVLRENTEAFF
>NA|TRBV12-5|NA|TRBJ1-3
TGTGCTAGTGGACAATGGGAATCTGGAAACACCATATATTTT
CASGQWESGNTIYF
>many|TRBV2|NA|TRBJ1-1
TGTGCCAGCCTGGGGGGGAGGACTGAAGCTTTCTTT
CASLGGRTEAFF
>NA|TRBV19|TRBD1|TRBJ1-1
TGTGCCAGTAGTGGACAGGCGTGGACTGAAGCTTTCTTT
CASSGQAWTEAFF
>many|TRBV7-3|TRBD2|TRBJ2-1
TGTGCCAGCAGCCCTGCGAGCGGGAGGTGGAATGAGCAGTTCTTC
CASSPASGRWNEQFF
>many|TRBV29-1|NA|TRBJ2-5
TGCAGCGTCGCTGACCCCCTTCTCCAAGAGACCCAGTACTTC
CSVADPLLQETQYF
>many|TRBV6-5|NA|TRBJ2-7
TGTGCCAGCAGTTACGGGCGGAGAGAGCAGTACTTC
CASSYGRREQYF
>NA|TRBV28|NA|TRBJ2-5
TGTGCCAGCAGTTTCTTGGACTACGGTCCAGGGACCCAGTACTTC
CASSFLDYGPGTQYF
>many|TRBV20-1|TRBD1|TRBJ2-3
TGCAGTGCTAGAGAAGGGTCAGGGGGCTTTAACACAGATACGCAGTATTTT
CSAREGSGGFNTDTQYF
>many|TRBV7-3|TRBD2|TRBJ2-3
TGTGCCAGCAGCTATGGACTAGCGGGGAGCACAGATACGCAGTATTTT
CASSYGLAGSTDTQYF
>many|TRBV3-1|TRBD2|TRBJ2-5
TGTGCCAGCAGCCAATATGGAGCGGGAGGGCCGAGAGAGACCCAGTACTTC
CASSQYGAGGPRETQYF
>NA|TRBV29-1|NA|TRBJ2-1
TGCAGCGCATCACCGAGTAATGAGCAGTTCTTC
CSASPSNEQFF
>many|TRBV3-1|NA|TRBJ2-4
TGTGCCAGCAGCCAAGGTCCGCTAGCTCACATTCAGTACTTC
CASSQGPLAHIQYF
>NA|TRBV2|NA|TRBJ2-1
TGTGCCAGATCCAGCTCCTACAATGAGCAGTTCTTC
CARSSSYNEQFF